Given below is one T cell receptor beta chain in context. Its antigen specificity is not known. One base away there is no much larger clone; base qualities are not given. The data derive from a study of OX40 agonist ivuxolimab in advanced cancers. In terms of the full investigation: Ivuxolimab was an agonistic, fully human IgG2 monoclonal antibody directed against OX40 (CD134), a costimulatory receptor. Intravenous ivuxolimab was administered to patients every 2 weeks at six dose levels: 0.01, 0.1, 0.3, 1.5, 3 and 10 mg/kg. Of the 50 to 55 patients in dose escalation, about 20 had hepatocellular carcinoma, some 15 had melanoma, 9 had renal cell carcinoma and 9 had head and neck cancer. The dose-escalation cohort was 82.7% male with a mean age of about 58 years, ranging from roughly 23 to 85. Patients were allowed to have had prior anti-PD-1, anti-PD-L1 or anti-CTLA-4 therapy, and 30% to 50% of the dose-escalation patients had previously received checkpoint inhibitors. Partial responses occurred in three dose-escalation patients: two with cutaneous melanoma and one with hepatocellular carcinoma. Peripheral TCRbeta sequencing aimed to test whether ivuxolimab altered TCR sequence diversity and caused clonal T-cell expansion. The monotherapy dose-escalation portion (N of about 50 patients) of the phase I ivuxolimab trial is reported in the paper.

Patients with autoimmune disease history or receiving systemic immunosuppression were excluded from the trial. Peripheral blood for TCR sequencing was collected from all dose cohorts at baseline, on cycle 4 day 1, and on cycle 7 day 1. Samples came from an open-label, multicenter, first-in-human phase I dose-escalation trial of ivuxolimab. Adults with locally advanced or metastatic head and neck squamous cell, hepatocellular, melanoma or renal cell carcinoma were enrolled in the trial. Before TCR sequencing, CD4+ T cells and CD8+ T cells from peripheral blood were sorted into separate populations. What the authors observed across the whole study: After ivuxolimab, more expanded clones were found on average in CD8+ T cells than in CD4+ T cells. In the 0.1-3.0 mg/kg groups, partial responders were among the patients with the lowest normalized peripheral clonal expansion, particularly in CD8+ T cells. Low levels of normalized T-cell clonal expansion were also seen in some patients who did not respond. The antigen specificity of the clonally expanded peripheral T cells was not determined. At doses of 0.1 to 3.0 mg/kg, clonal expansion of both CD4+ and CD8+ blood T cells was observed from baseline to week 6.

Relative to germline, V is missing 5 bases and J is missing 1 base, with 5 bases of the junction outside any gene match. The cysteine opens and the phenylalanine closes a CDR3 of 14 amino acids. The entry retains the CDR3 DNA only, 42 bases that are in frame from base 1. The CDR1 and CDR2 encoded by the germline V gene are MDHEN and SYDVKM. To sequence the TCRbeta CDR3 region, genomic DNA was isolated from the sorted cells. TCRbeta CDR3 regions were sequenced using the immunoSEQ Assay. Sourced from immuneACCESS, this table was stored by TCRdb with only in-frame sequences that have V and J called. A share of the clones is absent; for the studies checked, an unresolved V gene accounts for under half, and the remainder has no known explanation. Here the sample has approximately 74,000 clones; nearly 90% occur a single time. The ten largest clonotypes hold about 0.26% of the sample.

The sequencing used CD4+ or CD8+ T cells sorted from blood, collected in a trial of the OX40 agonist ivuxolimab. The sequence was obtained from an adult with an advanced solid tumor such as melanoma, head and neck, liver or kidney cancer. This receptor chain uses TRBV28 and TRBJ2-7, with 7 junctional bases fitting TRBD2. The nucleotides read TGTGCCAGCAGTCAACTAGCGATTTCCTACGAGCAGTACTTC. Its protein is CASSQLAISYEQYF. The full variable domain, with segments outside the CDR3 supplied by the reference TRBV28 and TRBJ2-7 proteins, appears as DVKVTQSSRYLVKRTGEKVFLECVQDMDHENMFWYRQDPGLGLRLIYFSYDVKMKEKGDIPEGYSVSREKKERFSLILESASTNQTSMYLCASSQLAISYEQYFGPGTRLTVT.